These 10 T cell receptor beta chains were all obtained from the same sample, sequenced in a study of blood T cells in healthy people across ages. Then a second PCR, running about 7 to 11 cycles, was carried out with a sample-barcoded 5' primer and a J-beta primer mix. TCRdb used MiXCR to reprocess the 5' RACE reads, holding one entry per CDR3 protein. The repertoire consists of hundreds of thousands of distinct CDR3 sequences, with 40% to 50% occurring once and the leading ten covering approximately 20%. The sample comprised blood. The receptors were sampled from a man between 60 and 70 years old in good health.

The CDR3 coding sequence is TGTGCCAGCAGTCTAGTTCGGTATGGCGGGGGACGCAATGAGCAGTTCTTC. Translated, it gives CASSLVRYGGGRNEQFF. The chain joins TRBV27 to TRBJ2-1; TRBD2 aligns across 7 bases. V lost 5 bases and J lost 6; bases outside the gene matches: 16. The CDR3 runs to 17 residues. Germline V gives CDR1 MNHEY, CDR2 SMNVEV (reference sequence).

This clonotype was seen only a few times. This chain connects TRBV6-1 to TRBJ1-2; 8 nucleotides line up with TRBD1. The CDR3 sequence is 13 residues long. Germline lookup yields CDR1 MNHNS and CDR2 SASEGT. Trimming cost V 2 bases and J 7 bases; bases outside gene matches: 3. DNA of the CDR3: TGTGCCAGCAGTGAACAGGGGGCCGGTGGCTACACCTTC. Its translation: CASSEQGAGGYTF.

The chain uses TRBV14 and TRBJ2-5, with D perhaps assigned TRBD1 or TRBD2 (6 bases each). The CDR3 totals 18 residues. Trimming took off 4 bases at V and 5 bases at J, with 26 bases between the two ends. Germline-derived CDR1 and CDR2 are SGHDN and FVKESK. The CDR3 sequence: CASSPPGRGTRRGETQYF. The CDR3 DNA reads as TGTGCCAGCAGCCCCCCTGGTAGGGGGACGCGACGGGGGGAGACCCAGTACTTC.

As regards this clonotype: A much bigger clone sits one base away, suggesting this may be a read error. The chain has TRBV5-5 and TRBJ2-5; 9 nucleotides align to TRBD1. This CDR3 region has 15 residues. Trimming took 4 bases from V and 4 from J; bases not matched to a gene: 8. In germline, CDR1 is SGHKS, CDR2 YYEKEE (reference sequence). The CDR3: CASSHQQGAGETQYF. The CDR3 DNA sequence: TGTGCCAGCAGCCACCAACAGGGGGCTGGAGAGACCCAGTACTTC.

V gene TRBV15 combines with J gene TRBJ1-5; TRBD1 agrees at 10 bases. This CDR3 has 19 amino acids. The ends lost 6 bases at V and 0 bases at J; junction bases unmatched: 14. The germline gives CDR1 LNHNV, CDR2 YYDKDF (reference sequence). The CDR3 DNA follows: TGTGCCACCAGTGGATCTCCGGGACAGGGGCCCTTTAGCAATCAGCCCCAGCATTTT. This codes for CATSGSPGQGPFSNQPQHF.

Note on this clonotype: This may stem from a read error, because a much larger clone lies one nucleotide away. The chain links TRBV29-1 to TRBJ2-5; D may be TRBD1 or TRBD2 (5 bases each). Per the germline V gene, CDR1 is SQVTM and CDR2 is ANQGSEA. V lost 6 bases and J lost 11, with 22 bases in between. This CDR3 contains 13 residues. The CDR3 bases are TGCAGCGTCCCGTGTGGGGCAAGAGGGGAGCAGTACTTC. Amino acid sequence: CSVPCGARGEQYF.

V is TRBV7-2 and J is TRBJ2-5, with D hard to call. The CDR3 runs to 16 residues. The germline V and J ends were trimmed by 5 bases and 2 bases, with 18 bases remaining between them. CDR1 and CDR2 (germline): SGHTA, FQGNSA. In DNA, the CDR3 is TGTGCCAGCAGCGCCAAGACCTTCCAATGGCAAGAGACCCAGTACTTC. This sequence encodes CASSAKTFQWQETQYF. Looking up the rest from reference TRBV7-2 and TRBJ2-5 gives the full variable domain: GAGVSQSPSNKVTEKGKDVELRCDPISGHTALYWYRQSLGQGLEFLIYFQGNSAPDKSGLPSDRFSAERTGGSVSTLTIQRTQQEDSAVYLCASSAKTFQWQETQYFGPGTRLLVL.

This chain links TRBV7-4 with TRBJ1-5, with D tentatively TRBD1 (6 bases). The CDR3 has 17 residues. Germline CDR1 reads SGHVT; CDR2 reads SQSDAQ. Trimming removed 2 bases from V and 3 bases from J, with 17 bases in between. In DNA form, the CDR3 reads TGTGCCAGCAGCTTATCTGGACAGAAAGGCGACAATCAGCCCCAGCATTTT. Its translation is CASSLSGQKGDNQPQHF.

The genes are TRBV6-6 and TRBJ1-2, with a tentative D call TRBD1 (6 bases). Trimming cost V 4 bases and J 3 bases, with 18 bases left between them. The CDR3 is 16 amino acids. Germline V gene data show CDR1 as MNHNY and CDR2 as SVGAGI (reference sequence). In DNA, the CDR3 is TGTGCCAGCAGTTCTCGGGGGGGGGCCGGGGACTATGGCTACACCTTC. It encodes CASSSRGGAGDYGYTF.

This clonotype turned up a few times. The rearrangement joins TRBV7-9 to TRBJ1-4, with 7 nucleotides matching TRBD1. CDR3 length: 14 amino acids. J lost 8 bases, V lost 11 bases, and 14 bases had no gene match. Germline CDR1 reads SEHNR; CDR2 reads FQNEAQ (reference sequence). CDR3 DNA sequence: TGTGCCTACGACAGGGTGAGGGCAGGAGAAAAACTGTTTTTT. It codes for CAYDRVRAGEKLFF.